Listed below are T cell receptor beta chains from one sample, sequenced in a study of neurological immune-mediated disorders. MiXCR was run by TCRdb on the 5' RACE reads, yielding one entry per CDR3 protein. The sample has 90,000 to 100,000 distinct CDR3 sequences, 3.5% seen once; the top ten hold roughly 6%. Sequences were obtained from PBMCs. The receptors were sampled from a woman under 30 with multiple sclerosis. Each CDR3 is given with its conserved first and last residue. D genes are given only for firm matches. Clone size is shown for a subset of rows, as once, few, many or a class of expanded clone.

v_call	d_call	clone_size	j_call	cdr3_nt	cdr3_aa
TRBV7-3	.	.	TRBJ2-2	TGTGCCAGCAGCTTTCTAGAAACCGGGGAGCTGTTTTTT	CASSFLETGELFF
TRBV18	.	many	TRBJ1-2	TGTGCCAGCTCCGGGACGGGTAACGGCTACACCTTC	CASSGTGNGYTF
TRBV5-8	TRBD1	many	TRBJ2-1	TGTGCCAGCAGCAACACCCGACAGGGTGTTGGGTCCTACAATGAGCAGTTCTTC	CASSNTRQGVGSYNEQFF
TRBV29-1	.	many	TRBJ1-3	TGCAGCGTAATGGAGGGAAACACCATATATTTT	CSVMEGNTIYF
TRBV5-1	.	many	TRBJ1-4	TGCGCCAGCAGCTTGATAGGCCCCCCGTCGACGGATGAAAAACTGTTTTTT	CASSLIGPPSTDEKLFF
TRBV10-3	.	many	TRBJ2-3	TGTGCCATCATGGACGACAGTTGGCGCACAGATACGCAGTATTTT	CAIMDDSWRTDTQYF
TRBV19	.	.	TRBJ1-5	TGTGCCAGTAGTCTACTTTTGGGGTTATACCAGCCCCAGCATTTT	CASSLLLGLYQPQHF
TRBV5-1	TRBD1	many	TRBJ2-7	TGCGCCAGCAGCTCCGACGACAGGGTCTACGAGCAGTACTTC	CASSSDDRVYEQYF
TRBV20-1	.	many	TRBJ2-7	TGCAGTGCTAGAACGGGTTACGAGCAGTACTTC	CSARTGYEQYF
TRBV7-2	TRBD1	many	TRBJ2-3	TGTGCCAGCAGCTTGGGGACAGGTATAGGAACAGATACGCAGTATTTT	CASSLGTGIGTDTQYF
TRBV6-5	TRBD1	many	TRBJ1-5	TGTGCCAGCAGTTCACAGGGGATTCATCAGCCCCAGCATTTT	CASSSQGIHQPQHF
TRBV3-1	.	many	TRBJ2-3	TGTGCCAGCAGCCCCGGGGGCTCCTCAAGCCGAGATACGCAGTATTTT	CASSPGGSSSRDTQYF
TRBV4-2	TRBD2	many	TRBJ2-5	TGTGCCAGCAGCCAAGATACTAGCGGCCCCTACCAAGAGACCCAGTACTTC	CASSQDTSGPYQETQYF
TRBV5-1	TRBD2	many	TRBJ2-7	TGCGCCAGCAGCTTGGGGCTAGCGGGCAGAAACGAGCAGTACTTC	CASSLGLAGRNEQYF
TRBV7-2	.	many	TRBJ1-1	TGTGCCAGCAGCCCCCGGGTTACTGAAGCTTTCTTT	CASSPRVTEAFF
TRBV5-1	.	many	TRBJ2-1	TGCGCCAGCAGCTCCGGCCCTGTGACAGGTTACAATGAGCAGTTCTTC	CASSSGPVTGYNEQFF
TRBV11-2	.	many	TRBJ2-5	TGTGCCAGCAGCGACCGACCCCTCCAAGAGACCCAGTACTTC	CASSDRPLQETQYF
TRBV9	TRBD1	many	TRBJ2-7	TGTGCCAGCAGCCCTGACAGGGCGCGATACGAGCAGTACTTC	CASSPDRARYEQYF
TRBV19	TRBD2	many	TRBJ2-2	TGTGCCAGTAGTATGAGCGGGAGAGGCACCGGGGAGCTGTTTTTT	CASSMSGRGTGELFF
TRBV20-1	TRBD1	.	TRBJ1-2	TGCAGTGCTAGGACACAGGGGGTAGGATATGGCTACACCTTC	CSARTQGVGYGYTF
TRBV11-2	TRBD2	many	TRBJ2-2	TGTGCCAGCAGCGAAGCGGGAGTAGGCGGGGAGCTGTTTTTT	CASSEAGVGGELFF
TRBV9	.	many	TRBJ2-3	TGTGCCAGCAGCGTAGCCCCCACAGATACGCAGTATTTT	CASSVAPTDTQYF
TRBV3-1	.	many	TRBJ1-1	TGTGCCAGCAGCCTGACAGGATCACCTGAAGCTTTCTTT	CASSLTGSPEAFF
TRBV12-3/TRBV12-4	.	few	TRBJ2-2	TGTGCCAGCAGTTTCCATCCCGGGGAGCTGTTTTTT	CASSFHPGELFF
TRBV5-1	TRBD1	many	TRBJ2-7	TGCGCCAGCAGCCCGGACAGGGCCTCTAGAGAGCAGTACTTC	CASSPDRASREQYF